Following are 13 T cell receptor beta chains from one sample sequenced in a study of blood T cell repertoires in COVID-19. Data came from immunoSEQ multiplex PCR; TCRdb stores just in-frame clones and leaves some out. The data show about 280,000 clones, over 75% seen once. Sequencing input: peripheral blood. The origin of the receptors is a man aged 50 to 59 with active or convalescent COVID-19.

This sequence joins TRBV12-5 and TRBJ2-2, with 7 bases aligning to TRBD2. Germline CDR1 LGHNT, CDR2 FRNRAP. The CDR3 consists of 17 residues. Trimming took 2 bases from V and 7 from J; bases not matched to a gene: 13. As DNA, the CDR3 is TGTGCTAGTGGTTTGTTGGCGGGAGCCCTCTTAGGCGGGGAGCTGTTTTTT. It specifies CASGLLAGALLGGELFF.

The chain uses TRBV7-2 and TRBJ1-5; TRBD1 might be the D (5 bases). The length of the CDR3 is 15 residues. Per the germline V gene, CDR1 is SGHTA and CDR2 is FQGNSA. V was clipped by 5 bases and J by 3 bases, with 14 bases between them. The CDR3 bases are TGTGCCAGCAGCCCTTCTTCGGGGGTCAATCAGCCCCAGCATTTT. Residues: CASSPSSGVNQPQHF.

The chain uses TRBV7-3 and TRBJ1-6; 10 nucleotides match TRBD1. Losses at the gene ends were 2 bases for V and 9 bases for J; bases not matched to a gene: 4. CDR1 SGHTA and CDR2 FQGTGA come from the germline V gene. There are 15 residues in the CDR3. CDR3 sequence (DNA): TGTGCCAGCAGCTTAGAGACAGGGGGCGGTTCACCCCTCCACTTT. Residues: CASSLETGGGSPLHF. Variable domain in full (rest from reference TRBV7-3 and TRBJ1-6): GAGVSQTPSNKVTEKGKYVELRCDPISGHTALYWYRQSLGQGPEFLIYFQGTGAADDSGLPNDRFFAVRPEGSVSTLKIQRTERGDSAVYLCASSLETGGGSPLHFGNGTRLTVT.

The V gene is TRBV3-1 (or the pseudogene TRBV3-2), the J gene TRBJ1-4; 7 nucleotides match TRBD1. CDR3 length: 16 residues. The junction had 6 bases not matched to a gene; V was cut back by 2 bases and J by 3 bases. Looked up from germline, CDR1 is LGHDT and CDR2 is YNNKEL (reference sequence). The CDR3 sequence: CASSQRAQGANEKLFF. Written as DNA, the CDR3 is TGTGCCAGCAGCCAAAGGGCGCAGGGGGCTAATGAAAAACTGTTTTTT.

This sequence joins TRBV24-1 and TRBJ2-1, with a weak D call TRBD1 (6 bases). The CDR3 has 15 amino acids. CDR1 is KGHDR and CDR2 is SFDVKD in the germline V gene. Trimming took 4 bases from V and 7 from J, leaving 16 bases between them. DNA of the CDR3: TGTGCCACCAGTGACCTAAAACAGGGTCGGAATGAGCAGTTCTTC. Residues: CATSDLKQGRNEQFF.

The chain is built from TRBV7-3 and TRBJ2-4; the match to TRBD1 covers 8 bases. J lost 8 bases, V lost 5 bases, and 17 bases had no gene match. Germline V gene data show CDR1 as SGHTA and CDR2 as FQGTGA. CDR3 length equals 17 residues. The CDR3 sequence: CASSLGTGGGQLDIQYF. In DNA, the CDR3 is TGTGCCAGCAGCCTAGGGACAGGTGGGGGGCAGCTGGACATTCAGTACTTC.

CDR3 sequence (DNA): TGTGCCAGCAGCTTACTTAGGGGGGGCTACACCTTC. As protein: CASSLLRGGYTF. This chain joins TRBV11-2 and TRBJ1-2; maybe TRBD1 (6 bases). The CDR3 sequence is 12 residues long. Germline V gene lookup returns CDR1 SGHAT and CDR2 FQNNGV. Trimming left V 2 bases short and J 8 bases short, with 9 bases between. Full variable domain (remainder filled in from reference TRBV11-2 and TRBJ1-2): EAGVAQSPRYKIIEKRQSVAFWCNPISGHATLYWYQQILGQGPKLLIQFQNNGVVDDSQLPKDRFSAERLKGVDSTLKIQPAKLEDSAVYLCASSLLRGGYTFGSGTRLTVV.

This chain connects TRBV24-1 to TRBJ1-5; maybe TRBD1 (6 bases). Germline assignment: CDR1 KGHDR and CDR2 SFDVKD. Between the trimmed V and J ends, which lost 7 bases and 0 bases, there was a span of 9 bases. The CDR3 contains 14 residues. The DNA of the CDR3 is TGTGCCACCAGGGACAGTTATAGCAATCAGCCCCAGCATTTT. Residues: CATRDSYSNQPQHF.

This sequence joins TRBV6-2 or TRBV6-3 and TRBJ2-3; the match to TRBD2 covers 7 bases. The CDR3 has 16 amino acids. V lost 4 bases, J lost 4 bases, and 11 bases stayed unmatched. Germline V lookup: CDR1 MNHEY, CDR2 SVGEGT. The CDR3 nucleotides are TGTGCCAGCAGTTCACAAGCGGGAAGGATTTCAGATACGCAGTATTTT. It encodes CASSSQAGRISDTQYF.

The V gene is TRBV28, the J gene TRBJ1-3; 7 nucleotides match TRBD1. The germline CDR1 and CDR2 sequences are MDHEN and SYDVKM. Trimming removed 8 bases from V and 4 bases from J; junction bases left unmatched: 8. There are 14 residues in the CDR3. CDR3 loop: CASSIGGPGNTIYF. CDR3 coding DNA: TGTGCCAGCTCAATAGGGGGCCCGGGAAACACCATATATTTT.

The chain employs TRBV20-1 and TRBJ2-1; D might be TRBD2 (5 bases). The V end was cut by 3 bases, the J end by 0 bases, with 9 bases between. Germline lookup yields CDR1 DFQATT and CDR2 SNEGSKA (reference sequence). The CDR3 sequence is 14 residues long. CDR3 in amino acids: CSASVGSSYNEQFF. In DNA, the CDR3 is TGCAGTGCTAGTGTGGGGAGCTCCTACAATGAGCAGTTCTTC.

The chain carries TRBV20-1 and TRBJ2-3; D is uncertain. Per germline, CDR1 DFQATT and CDR2 SNEGSKA (reference sequence). The CDR3 spans 11 residues. Trimming took 3 bases from V and 8 from J, leaving 9 bases between them. CDR3 DNA sequence: TGCAGTGCTAGTGTTTTGGCTACGCAGTATTTT. As protein: CSASVLATQYF.

This chain uses TRBV2 with TRBJ2-1; TRBD2 matches 15 bases. The J segment lost 2 bases and the V segment lost 0 bases, leaving 8 bases of the junction unmatched. This CDR3 comprises 20 residues. Per germline, CDR1 SNHLY and CDR2 FYNNEI. CDR3 bases: TGTGCCAGCAGTGAAGCGACCGGGACTAGCGGGAGGACGACCTACAATGAGCAGTTCTTC. As protein: CASSEATGTSGRTTYNEQFF. Full variable domain (outside the CDR3, taken from reference TRBV2 and TRBJ2-1): EPEVTQTPSHQVTQMGQEVILRCVPISNHLYFYWYRQILGQKVEFLVSFYNNEISEKSEIFDDQFSVERPDGSNFTLKIRSTKLEDSAMYFCASSEATGTSGRTTYNEQFFGPGTRLTVL.